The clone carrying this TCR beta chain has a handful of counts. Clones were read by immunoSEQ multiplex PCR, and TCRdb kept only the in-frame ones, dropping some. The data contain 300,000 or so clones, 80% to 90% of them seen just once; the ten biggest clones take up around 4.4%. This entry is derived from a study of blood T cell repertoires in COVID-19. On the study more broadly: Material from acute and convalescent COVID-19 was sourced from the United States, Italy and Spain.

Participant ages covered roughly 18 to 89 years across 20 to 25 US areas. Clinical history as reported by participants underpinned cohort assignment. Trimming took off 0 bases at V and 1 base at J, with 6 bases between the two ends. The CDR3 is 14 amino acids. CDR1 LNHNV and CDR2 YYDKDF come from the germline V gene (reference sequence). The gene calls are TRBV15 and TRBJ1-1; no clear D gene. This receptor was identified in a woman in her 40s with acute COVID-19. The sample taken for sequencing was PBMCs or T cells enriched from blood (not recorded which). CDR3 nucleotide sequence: TGTGCCACCAGCAGAGATCTCGGGAACACTGAAGCTTTCTTT. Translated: CATSRDLGNTEAFF.